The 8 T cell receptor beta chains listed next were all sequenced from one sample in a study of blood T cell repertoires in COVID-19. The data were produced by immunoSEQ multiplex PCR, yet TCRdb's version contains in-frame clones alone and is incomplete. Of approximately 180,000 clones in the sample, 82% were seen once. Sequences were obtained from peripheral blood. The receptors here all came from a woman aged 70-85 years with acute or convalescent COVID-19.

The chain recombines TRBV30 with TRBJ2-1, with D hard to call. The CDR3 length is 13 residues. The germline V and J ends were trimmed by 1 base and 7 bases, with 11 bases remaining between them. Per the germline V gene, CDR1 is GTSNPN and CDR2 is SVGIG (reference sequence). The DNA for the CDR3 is TGTGCCTGGAGTGCCGGAGTGCTGAATGAGCAGTTCTTC. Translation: CAWSAGVLNEQFF.

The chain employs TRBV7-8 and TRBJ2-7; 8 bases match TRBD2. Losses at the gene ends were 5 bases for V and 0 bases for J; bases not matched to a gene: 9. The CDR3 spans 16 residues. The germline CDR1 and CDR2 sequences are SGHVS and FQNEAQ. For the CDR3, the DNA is TGTGCCAGCAGCCGAAGACCGGGACTAGACTCCTACGAGCAGTACTTC. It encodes CASSRRPGLDSYEQYF.

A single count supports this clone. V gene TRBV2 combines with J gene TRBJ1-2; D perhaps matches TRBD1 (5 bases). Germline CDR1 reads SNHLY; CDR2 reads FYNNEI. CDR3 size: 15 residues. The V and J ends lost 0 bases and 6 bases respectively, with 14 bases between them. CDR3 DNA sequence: TGTGCCAGCAGTGAAGCGTCCTCAGGGATGCATGGCTACACCTTC. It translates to CASSEASSGMHGYTF.

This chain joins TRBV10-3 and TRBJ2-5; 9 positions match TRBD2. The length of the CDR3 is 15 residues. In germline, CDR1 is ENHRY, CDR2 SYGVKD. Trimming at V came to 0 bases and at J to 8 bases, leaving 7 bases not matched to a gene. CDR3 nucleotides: TGTGCCATCAGTGAGTCTATAGCGGGGGCTGGCACCCAGTACTTC. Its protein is CAISESIAGAGTQYF.

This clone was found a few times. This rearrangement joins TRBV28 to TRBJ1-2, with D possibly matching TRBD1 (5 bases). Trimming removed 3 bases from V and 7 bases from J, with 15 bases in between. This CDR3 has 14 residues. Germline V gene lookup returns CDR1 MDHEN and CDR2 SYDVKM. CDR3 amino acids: CASSFESGIGGYTF. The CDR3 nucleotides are TGTGCCAGCAGTTTCGAGTCAGGGATAGGTGGCTACACCTTC.

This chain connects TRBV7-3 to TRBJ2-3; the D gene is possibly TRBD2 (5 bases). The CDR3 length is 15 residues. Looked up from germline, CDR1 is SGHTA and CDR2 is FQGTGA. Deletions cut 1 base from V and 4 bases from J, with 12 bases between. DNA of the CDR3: TGTGCCAGCAGCTTAAACTCACTAGGCGCAGATACGCAGTATTTT. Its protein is CASSLNSLGADTQYF.

The CDR3 DNA is TGTGCCAGTAGGACACAGGGTACCTCTGGAAACACCATATATTTT. Protein: CASRTQGTSGNTIYF. The chain carries TRBV19 and TRBJ1-3; D is possibly TRBD1 (6 bases). Trimming took off 6 bases at V and 0 bases at J, with 12 bases between the two ends. This CDR3 region has 15 residues. CDR1 is LNHDA and CDR2 is SQIVND in the germline V gene (reference sequence).

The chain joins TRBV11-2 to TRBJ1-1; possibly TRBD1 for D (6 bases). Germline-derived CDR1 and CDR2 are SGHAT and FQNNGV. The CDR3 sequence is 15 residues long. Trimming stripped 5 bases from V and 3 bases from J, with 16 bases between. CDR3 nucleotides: TGTGCCAGCAGCGCCAACCCGGGACAATACACTGAAGCTTTCTTT. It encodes CASSANPGQYTEAFF.